Shown below are 14 T cell receptor beta chains from a single sample sequenced in a study of T cells in Graves' hyperthyroidism and ophthalmopathy. TCR beta CDR3 regions were amplified from RNA transcripts. The TCR CDR3 first-round RT-PCR relied on the HTBI primer set. TCRdb used MiXCR to reprocess the multiplex PCR reads, holding one entry per CDR3 protein. The sample records under 350,000 distinct CDR3 sequences, around a sixth being singletons. The sequenced sample was blood. These receptors came from a woman between 50 and 59 years old with Graves' hyperthyroidism.

The table lists this clonotype with a few counts. The rearrangement uses TRBV5-1 and TRBJ2-7, with D possibly being TRBD1 (6 bases). Germline V gives CDR1 SGHRS, CDR2 YFSETQ. The CDR3 length is 11 residues. Trimming removed 4 bases at V and 6 bases at J, with 8 bases between. The CDR3 region has the DNA TGCGCCAGCAGCGGGGGCGGCGAGCAGTACTTC. Translation gives CASSGGGEQYF.

This clonotype was found many times. This chain links TRBV20-1 with TRBJ1-1; D not resolved. The CDR3 loop spans 14 amino acids. V was cut by 4 bases and J by 1 base, with 13 bases left in between. CDR1 is DFQATT, CDR2 SNEGSKA, per germline (reference sequence). CDR3 protein: CSATLPRGNTEAFF. The CDR3 DNA sequence: TGCAGTGCTACCCTCCCCCGGGGGAACACTGAAGCTTTCTTT.

This clonotype has just a few counts. The gene calls are TRBV6-2 or TRBV6-3 and TRBJ2-3, with 8 positions matching TRBD2. Germline assignment: CDR1 MNHEY and CDR2 SVGEGT. This CDR3 is built from 14 residues. With V trimmed by 6 bases and J by 5 bases, 7 bases remained unmatched. This CDR3 is CASSAGGAKDTQYF. The DNA of the CDR3 is TGTGCCAGCAGCGCCGGGGGGGCCAAAGATACGCAGTATTTT.

This chain uses TRBV15 with TRBJ2-5; D perhaps matches TRBD1 (6 bases). Trimming stripped 3 bases from V and 0 bases from J, with 17 bases between. Germline V CDR1 and CDR2: LNHNV, YYDKDF (reference sequence). The CDR3 is 17 amino acids. The chain's CDR3 is CATSSPPEDRNQETQYF. The CDR3 bases are TGTGCCACCAGCAGCCCTCCGGAGGACAGAAACCAAGAGACCCAGTACTTC.

This clonotype was detected a few times. This chain links TRBV20-1 with TRBJ2-1; D might be TRBD1 or TRBD2, each matching 5 bases. The germline gives CDR1 DFQATT, CDR2 SNEGSKA (reference sequence). Trimming removed 6 bases from V and 4 bases from J, with 22 bases in between. CDR3 size: 16 residues. In nucleotides, the CDR3 is TGCAGTGCGGAAGAGTCGGGACGCATTAGTTACAATGAGCAGTTCTTC. This codes for CSAEESGRISYNEQFF.

V usage is TRBV6-1 and J usage is TRBJ2-3; 10 nucleotides line up with TRBD1. This CDR3 is built from 17 residues. Unmatched junction bases numbered 6, after V lost 0 bases and J lost 3 bases. CDR1 is MNHNS, CDR2 SASEGT, per germline. This chain's CDR3 is CASSEARRQGATDTQYF. CDR3 DNA sequence: TGTGCCAGCAGTGAAGCGCGGAGACAGGGGGCAACAGATACGCAGTATTTT.

This clonotype came up many times. The gene calls are TRBV3-1 and TRBJ2-7, with D perhaps TRBD1 or TRBD2 (5 bases each). This CDR3 has 14 amino acids. Deletions cut 0 bases from V and 5 bases from J, with 11 bases between. Germline V gene data show CDR1 as LGHDT and CDR2 as YNNKEL (reference sequence). CDR3 DNA: TGTGCCAGCAGCCAAGAAGGTGGGGGTGACGAGCAGTACTTC. This sequence encodes CASSQEGGGDEQYF.

The CDR3 protein is CATSRGPPGGTGELFF. In DNA form, the CDR3 reads TGTGCCACCAGCAGAGGCCCCCCAGGGGGCACCGGGGAGCTGTTTTTT. The chain combines TRBV15 with TRBJ2-2, with TRBD1 matching over 7 bases. CDR1 is LNHNV, CDR2 YYDKDF, per germline (reference sequence). CDR3 length equals 16 residues. V dropped 1 base and J dropped 4; count of bases not matched to a gene: 6.

V usage is TRBV6-1 and J usage is TRBJ2-5, with D perhaps TRBD2 (5 bases). CDR1 and CDR2 (germline): MNHNS, SASEGT. V lost 4 bases, J lost 1 base, and 13 bases lay in between. The length of the CDR3 is 15 residues. The CDR3 DNA reads TGTGCCAGCAGTGCAGAGGGTGGGGTCCAAGAGACCCAGTACTTC. It translates to CASSAEGGVQETQYF.

The rearrangement uses TRBV5-5 and TRBJ1-6; D is uncertain. This CDR3 is built from 15 residues. Trimming took off 0 bases at V and 4 bases at J, with 8 bases between the two ends. Germline-derived CDR1 and CDR2 are SGHKS and YYEKEE (reference sequence). CDR3 coding DNA: TGTGCCAGCAGCTTGGATAGGGTGTATAATTCACCCCTCCACTTT. This encodes CASSLDRVYNSPLHF.

V gene TRBV10-2 combines with J gene TRBJ1-1, with D hard to call. The V and J ends lost 2 bases and 4 bases respectively, with 8 bases between them. From germline, CDR1 is WSHSY and CDR2 SAAADI. The CDR3 is 13 residues long. The CDR3 DNA reads as TGCGCCAGCAGTGAGCAGGTCGCCACTGAAGCTTTCTTT. Its protein is CASSEQVATEAFF.

The rearrangement links TRBV6-1 to TRBJ2-7; D is unresolved. The CDR3 contains 16 residues. V was pared by 0 bases and J by 5 bases, with 17 bases between. Per germline, CDR1 MNHNS and CDR2 SASEGT. This chain's CDR3 is CASSEAYDPFTNEQYF. The CDR3 region has the DNA TGTGCCAGCAGTGAAGCCTACGACCCCTTCACCAACGAGCAGTACTTC.

This clonotype has ten or more counts. This chain connects TRBV6-1 to TRBJ1-5; the D is unclear. The CDR3 totals 15 residues. CDR1 is MNHNS, CDR2 SASEGT, per germline. V was pared by 2 bases and J by 0 bases, with 8 bases between. CDR3 region: CASSELLYSNQPQHF. The CDR3 bases are TGTGCCAGCAGTGAATTACTTTATAGCAATCAGCCCCAGCATTTT.

Many counts were recorded for this clonotype. The J gene is TRBJ1-2, the V gene TRBV7-9; the D is unclear. Germline assignment: CDR1 SEHNR and CDR2 FQNEAQ (reference sequence). The V end was cut by 5 bases, the J end by 4 bases, with 17 bases between. The CDR3 runs to 15 residues. The CDR3 is CASSPLDIGIYGYTF. CDR3 DNA: TGTGCCAGCAGCCCCTTAGATATAGGAATCTATGGCTACACCTTC.